The 27 T cell receptor beta chains reported below all come from one sample, sequenced in a study of cytomegalovirus exposure and HLA in healthy donors. Both 60 Vbeta primers and 13 Jbeta primers went into the PCR. TCRdb keeps only in-frame clones here, not all; method: immunoSEQ multiplex PCR. The table has some 98,000 clones, 70% seen once. Sequencing was done on a sample of PBMCs. The receptors come from a middle-aged man in good health and CMV-seronegative.

The chain uses TRBV18 and TRBJ1-6, with 7 bases identical to TRBD1. CDR1 is KGHSH, CDR2 LQKENI, per germline. The V gene end was trimmed by 8 bases and the J gene end by 9 bases; junction bases not matched to a gene: 16. The CDR3 is 16 residues long. This chain's CDR3 is CASRYSGTEGGSPLHF. The CDR3 DNA sequence: TGTGCCAGCCGATATTCCGGGACAGAAGGAGGTTCACCCCTCCACTTT.

In DNA form, the CDR3 reads TGCAGCGTTGTATCCGCGAACTCTGGGGCCAACGTCCTGACTTTC. Protein sequence: CSVVSANSGANVLTF. This sequence joins TRBV29-1 and TRBJ2-6; D uncertain. The CDR3 extends over 15 amino acids. Trimming removed 4 bases from V and 0 bases from J, with 10 bases in between. Germline V lookup: CDR1 SQVTM, CDR2 ANQGSEA.

J is TRBJ2-3 and V is TRBV11-2, with unresolved D. The germline CDR1 and CDR2 sequences are SGHAT and FQNNGV. The V end was cut by 4 bases, the J end by 6 bases, with 5 bases between. This CDR3 is 11 amino acids long. CDR3 in amino acids: CASSSRDTQYF. CDR3 in DNA: TGTGCCAGCAGCTCTAGGGATACGCAGTATTTT.

The CDR3 is CASSPGPGFGNTIYF. The CDR3 region has the DNA TGTGCCAGCAGCCCAGGCCCAGGATTTGGAAACACCATATATTTT. This chain joins TRBV11-2 and TRBJ1-3; D gene unclear. The CDR3 runs to 15 residues. Germline CDR1 SGHAT, CDR2 FQNNGV. Trimming pared 5 bases from V and 3 bases from J, leaving 14 bases between.

The count of this clone is one. V gene TRBV27 combines with J gene TRBJ1-6; perhaps TRBD1 as D (6 bases). V lost 6 bases, J lost 11 bases, and 23 bases lay in between. From germline, CDR1 is MNHEY and CDR2 SMNVEV (reference sequence). The CDR3 loop spans 16 amino acids. CDR3 amino acids: CASSTREQGLAAPLHF. CDR3 DNA: TGTGCCAGCAGCACCAGGGAACAGGGCCTGGCTGCACCCCTCCACTTT.

J is TRBJ2-3 and V is TRBV25-1; 7 bases align to TRBD2. Losses at the gene ends were 5 bases for V and 9 bases for J; bases not matched to a gene: 14. The CDR3 loop spans 15 amino acids. CDR1 and CDR2 (germline): MGHDK, SYGVNS. The CDR3 DNA is TGTGCCAGCAGTAAAGGGTCTAGCGGTTTAAACACGCAGTATTTT. Its protein is CASSKGSSGLNTQYF.

The V call is TRBV29-1, the J call TRBJ2-1; 7 bases line up with TRBD1. From germline, CDR1 is SQVTM and CDR2 ANQGSEA. Losses at the gene ends were 6 bases for V and 2 bases for J; bases not matched to a gene: 4. CDR3 length: 13 residues. The CDR3 region has the DNA TGCAGCGTCGTGACAGGGACCTACAATGAGCAGTTCTTC. Its translation: CSVVTGTYNEQFF.

The chain couples TRBV4-1 to TRBJ1-2; D is uncertain. V lost 8 bases, J lost 2 bases, and 18 bases lay in between. Germline V gives CDR1 MGHRA, CDR2 YSYEKL. The CDR3 sequence is 15 residues long. The chain's CDR3 is CASSARREPNYGYTF. CDR3 bases: TGCGCCAGCTCGGCCCGCCGGGAACCCAACTATGGCTACACCTTC.

This CDR3 reads CASRGSGSGYTF. In nucleotides, the CDR3 is TGTGCCAGCAGGGGGAGTGGGTCTGGCTACACCTTC. The V gene is TRBV6-1, the J gene TRBJ1-2, with D unclear. There are 12 residues in the CDR3. In germline, CDR1 is MNHNS, CDR2 SASEGT. The V end lost 6 bases, the J end lost 7 bases, and 12 bases lay between the germline ends.

The chain combines TRBV5-6 with TRBJ1-3, with D maybe TRBD1 (6 bases). In germline, CDR1 is SGHDT, CDR2 YYEEEE. There are 15 residues in the CDR3. Trimming shortened V by 3 bases and J by 8 bases, and 18 bases separated the two germline ends. The CDR3 DNA sequence: TGTGCCAGCAGCTCCCTGACAGGTAGCTTGGACACCATATATTTT. It yields the protein CASSSLTGSLDTIYF.

The chain links TRBV27 to TRBJ2-7, with D perhaps matching TRBD2 (6 bases). The CDR3 sequence is 14 residues long. The V end lost 3 bases, the J end lost 5 bases, and 14 bases lay between the germline ends. Germline assignment: CDR1 MNHEY and CDR2 SMNVEV (reference sequence). This CDR3 reads CASSFGGRNDEQYF. The CDR3 DNA sequence: TGTGCCAGCAGTTTCGGAGGGAGGAATGACGAGCAGTACTTC.

CDR3 protein: CASSPFLAGIGSYNEQFF. DNA of the CDR3: TGTGCCAGCTCACCATTCCTAGCGGGGATCGGGTCCTACAATGAGCAGTTCTTC. The rearrangement joins TRBV18 to TRBJ2-1; 9 bases line up with TRBD2. CDR1 is KGHSH and CDR2 is LQKENI in the germline V gene. The V gene end was trimmed by 2 bases and the J gene end by 1 base; junction bases not matched to a gene: 9. The CDR3 has 18 residues. The variable domain in full, with the rest retrieved from reference TRBV18 and TRBJ2-1, is NAGVMQNPRHLVRRRGQEARLRCSPMKGHSHVYWYRQLPEEGLKFMVYLQKENIIDESGMPKERFSAEFPKEGPSILRIQQVVRGDSAAYFCASSPFLAGIGSYNEQFFGPGTRLTVL.

This clone showed up just a few times. The chain carries TRBV4-1 and TRBJ2-3; TRBD2 might be the D (6 bases). CDR3 length: 17 amino acids. V lost 0 bases to trimming and J lost 1 base, with 14 bases between them. Germline V gene data show CDR1 as MGHRA and CDR2 as YSYEKL. CDR3 sequence: CASSQEFSGGGTDTQYF. Here the CDR3 DNA reads TGCGCCAGCAGCCAAGAGTTTTCAGGCGGGGGCACAGATACGCAGTATTTT.

V usage is TRBV2 and J usage is TRBJ1-5; 12 nucleotides line up with TRBD1. V was clipped by 8 bases and J by 8 bases; unmatched bases: 1. Looked up from germline, CDR1 is SNHLY and CDR2 is FYNNEI. This CDR3 has 12 amino acids. Here the CDR3 reads CASGTGGEPQHF. The CDR3 DNA follows: TGTGCCAGCGGGACAGGGGGCGAGCCCCAGCATTTT.

About this clone itself: The same CDR3 also results from other DNA sequences found in this sample. This chain links TRBV5-1 with TRBJ1-2, with TRBD1 identical over 8 bases. With V trimmed by 0 bases and J by 4 bases, 5 bases remained unmatched. The CDR3 sequence is 15 residues long. The germline V gene has CDR1 SGHRS and CDR2 YFSETQ. In DNA form, the CDR3 reads TGCGCCAGCAGCTTGGGACAGGGGTTTGGCTATGGCTACACCTTC. Its translation is CASSLGQGFGYGYTF.

This clone was counted a few times. V usage is TRBV7-6 and J usage is TRBJ2-1, with D perhaps matching TRBD2 (6 bases). The V and J ends lost 5 bases and 4 bases respectively, with 21 bases between them. Germline V gives CDR1 SGHVS, CDR2 FNYEAQ. This CDR3 has 17 residues. The CDR3 protein is CASSLVGLGTLYNEQFF. The CDR3 DNA reads as TGTGCCAGCAGCCTGGTAGGCTTGGGGACTCTATACAATGAGCAGTTCTTC. The whole variable domain, remainder taken from reference TRBV7-6 and TRBJ2-1, is GAGVSQSPRYKVTKRGQDVALRCDPISGHVSLYWYRQALGQGPEFLTYFNYEAQQDKSGLPNDRFSAERPEGSISTLTIQRTEQRDSAMYRCASSLVGLGTLYNEQFFGPGTRLTVL.

The chain employs TRBV6-6 and TRBJ2-7, with a weak D call TRBD1 (6 bases). CDR3 length equals 14 residues. V shed 0 bases and J shed 4 bases, with 10 bases lying between them. CDR1 and CDR2 from the germline V gene are MNHNY and SVGAGI (reference sequence). CDR3 protein: CASSYSLGTYEQYF. In nucleotides, the CDR3 is TGTGCCAGCAGTTACTCGCTCGGGACATACGAGCAGTACTTC.

This chain connects TRBV7-9 to TRBJ2-1; possibly TRBD1 for D (6 bases). V was shortened by 6 bases and J by 3 bases, with 9 bases between the two germline ends. The CDR3 is 13 amino acids. Germline V lookup: CDR1 SEHNR, CDR2 FQNEAQ (reference sequence). The chain's CDR3 is CASSGQNYNEQFF. In nucleotides, the CDR3 is TGTGCCAGCAGTGGACAGAACTACAATGAGCAGTTCTTC.

The chain has TRBV12-5 and TRBJ2-5; D not resolved. TRBJ2-7 matches the DNA end more closely, so the J call is doubtful. Per the germline V gene, CDR1 is LGHNT and CDR2 is FRNRAP. The CDR3 length is 12 residues. The CDR3 bases are TGTGCTAGTGGTCCGCAGCGCTACGAGCAGTACTTC. It codes for CASGPQRYEQYF.

This chain uses TRBV6-1 with TRBJ2-5, with 7 bases aligning to TRBD2. Germline V gives CDR1 MNHNS, CDR2 SASEGT. The J segment lost 3 bases and the V segment lost 3 bases, leaving 13 bases of the junction unmatched. There are 17 residues in the CDR3. CDR3 residues: CASSEGGRQPSKETQYF. The DNA for the CDR3 is TGTGCCAGCAGTGAGGGAGGGCGACAGCCTTCTAAAGAGACCCAGTACTTC.

V is TRBV5-1 and J is TRBJ1-1, with 10 bases identical to TRBD1. CDR1 and CDR2 from the germline V gene are SGHRS and YFSETQ. V dropped 0 bases and J dropped 7; count of bases not matched to a gene: 9. The CDR3 totals 16 residues. The CDR3: CASSLERTGGRGEAFF. CDR3 bases: TGCGCCAGCAGCTTGGAGAGGACAGGGGGACGGGGTGAAGCTTTCTTT.

The chain employs TRBV6-5 and TRBJ1-6; D is undetermined. CDR1 is MNHEY and CDR2 is SVGAGI in the germline V gene. The V end was cut by 8 bases, the J end by 10 bases, with 15 bases between. This CDR3 region has 13 residues. The CDR3 loop is CASQRAISSPLHF. The CDR3 nucleotides are TGTGCCAGCCAGAGGGCTATAAGCTCACCCCTCCACTTT.

The V gene is TRBV4-2, the J gene TRBJ2-5; 10 bases line up with TRBD2. Germline V lookup: CDR1 LGHNA, CDR2 YNFKEQ. Unmatched junction bases numbered 12, after V lost 1 base and J lost 7 bases. The CDR3 is 17 amino acids. CDR3 region: CASSQGSGGAGGLTQYF. As DNA, the CDR3 is TGTGCCAGCAGCCAAGGCAGCGGGGGGGCCGGGGGTTTGACCCAGTACTTC.

The chain has TRBV5-5 and TRBJ2-7, with D perhaps TRBD1 (8 bases). Germline V gene lookup returns CDR1 SGHKS and CDR2 YYEKEE (reference sequence). The CDR3 spans 16 residues. V dropped 4 bases and J dropped 1 base, with 18 bases sitting between them. The CDR3 sequence is CASSGGGTGGSYEQYF. DNA for the CDR3: TGTGCCAGCAGCGGGGGGGGGACAGGAGGGTCCTACGAGCAGTACTTC.

The chain links TRBV5-1 to TRBJ2-1, with D maybe TRBD1 (6 bases). Germline lookup yields CDR1 SGHRS and CDR2 YFSETQ. Trimming removed 4 bases from V and 10 bases from J, with 21 bases in between. The CDR3 is 15 amino acids. The DNA of the CDR3 is TGCGCCAGCAGCACCTGGGTGGGTGGGGGCGCAGAGCAGTTCTTC. Protein: CASSTWVGGGAEQFF.

This clone was detected once. The CDR3 coding sequence is TGTGCCAGTAGCCCTGCGGGGGCCTACGAGCAGTACTTC. Protein product: CASSPAGAYEQYF. The rearrangement uses TRBV19 and TRBJ2-7, with 7 bases lining up with TRBD2. The germline V gene has CDR1 LNHDA and CDR2 SQIVND (reference sequence). The CDR3 contains 13 residues. Unmatched junction bases numbered 4, after V lost 6 bases and J lost 2 bases.

The rearrangement uses TRBV5-4 and TRBJ1-4, with 7 bases that match TRBD1. Germline CDR1 reads SGHNT; CDR2 reads YYREEE (reference sequence). The CDR3 length is 13 residues. With 9 bases clipped from V and 7 bases from J, the junction kept 9 bases outside the gene matches. The CDR3 DNA sequence: TGTGCCACCCAAAGACAGGGTGCTGAAAAACTGTTTTTT. Protein: CATQRQGAEKLFF.